This T cell receptor (beta chain) was sequenced in a study of lymphopenia after photon versus proton radiotherapy. General study results and limits: Post-nadir diversity loss with photons came from oligoclonal expansion, particularly CD8+ Temra cells.

Germline V gene lookup returns CDR1 MDHEN and CDR2 SYDVKM. The CDR3 runs 13 residues. After removal of 6 bases from V and 8 bases from J, the junction contained 6 bases not matched to a gene. Remarks on this clone: Its antigen is unidentified.

Repertoires were generated with immunoSEQ multiplex PCR, while TCRdb's copy carries only in-frame clones and drops some. The sample has 37,000 or so clones, approximately 87% seen once. Source: peripheral blood, taken from a patient treated with photon-based radiotherapy. The clonotype was recovered from a man aged 50-59 years with gastric cancer. V usage is TRBV28 and J usage is TRBJ2-1; 8 bases are a match to TRBD2. The CDR3 DNA sequence: TGTGCCAGCAGCCGGGGGGGTTTGGATGAGCAGTTCTTC. Encoded protein: CASSRGGLDEQFF.